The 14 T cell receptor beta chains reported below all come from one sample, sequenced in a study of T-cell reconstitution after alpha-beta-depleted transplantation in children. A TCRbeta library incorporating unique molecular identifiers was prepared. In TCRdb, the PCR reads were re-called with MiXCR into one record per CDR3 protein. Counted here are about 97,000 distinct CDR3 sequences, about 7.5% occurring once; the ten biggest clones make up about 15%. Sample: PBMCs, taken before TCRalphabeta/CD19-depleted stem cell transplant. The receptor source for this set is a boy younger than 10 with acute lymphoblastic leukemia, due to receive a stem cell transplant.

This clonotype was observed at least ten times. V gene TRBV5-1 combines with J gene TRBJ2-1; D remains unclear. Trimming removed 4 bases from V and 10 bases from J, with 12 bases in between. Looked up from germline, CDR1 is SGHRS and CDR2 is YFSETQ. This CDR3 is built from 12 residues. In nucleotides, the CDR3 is TGCGCCAGCAGCCCCATGTATCAGGAGCAGTTCTTC. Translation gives CASSPMYQEQFF. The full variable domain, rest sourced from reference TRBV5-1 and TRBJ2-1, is KAGVTQTPRYLIKTRGQQVTLSCSPISGHRSVSWYQQTPGQGLQFLFEYFSETQRNKGNFPGRFSGRQFSNSRSEMNVSTLELGDSALYLCASSPMYQEQFFGPGTRLTVL.

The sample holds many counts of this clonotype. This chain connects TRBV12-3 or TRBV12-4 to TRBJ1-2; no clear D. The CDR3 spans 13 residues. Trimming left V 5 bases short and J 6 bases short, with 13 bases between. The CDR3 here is CASSPNLVDGYTF. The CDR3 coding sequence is TGTGCCAGCAGTCCAAATCTCGTCGATGGCTACACCTTC.

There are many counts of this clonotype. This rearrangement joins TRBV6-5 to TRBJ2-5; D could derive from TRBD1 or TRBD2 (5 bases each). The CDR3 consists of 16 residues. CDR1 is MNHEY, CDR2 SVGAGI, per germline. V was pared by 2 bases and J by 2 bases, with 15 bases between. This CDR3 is CASSYRGAISQETQYF. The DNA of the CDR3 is TGTGCCAGCAGTTACAGAGGGGCCATTTCTCAAGAGACCCAGTACTTC.

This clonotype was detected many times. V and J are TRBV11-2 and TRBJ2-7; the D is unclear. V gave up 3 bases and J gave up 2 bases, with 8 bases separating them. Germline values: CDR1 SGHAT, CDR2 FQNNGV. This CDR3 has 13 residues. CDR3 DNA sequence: TGTGCCAGCAGCTTGGGAAGCCCCTACGAGCAGTACTTC. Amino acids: CASSLGSPYEQYF.

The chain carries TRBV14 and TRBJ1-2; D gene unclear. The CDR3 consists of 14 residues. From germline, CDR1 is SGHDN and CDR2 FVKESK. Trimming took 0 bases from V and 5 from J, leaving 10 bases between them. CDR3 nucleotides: TGTGCCAGCAGCCAAGATTACGGACCTTATGGCTACACCTTC. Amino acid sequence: CASSQDYGPYGYTF.

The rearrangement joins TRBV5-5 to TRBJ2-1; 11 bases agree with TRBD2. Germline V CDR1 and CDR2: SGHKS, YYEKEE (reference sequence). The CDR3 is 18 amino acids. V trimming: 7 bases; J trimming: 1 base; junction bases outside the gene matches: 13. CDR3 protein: CASSPGPSGGLSYNEQFF. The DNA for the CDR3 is TGTGCCAGCTCCCCCGGACCTAGCGGGGGGTTATCCTACAATGAGCAGTTCTTC.

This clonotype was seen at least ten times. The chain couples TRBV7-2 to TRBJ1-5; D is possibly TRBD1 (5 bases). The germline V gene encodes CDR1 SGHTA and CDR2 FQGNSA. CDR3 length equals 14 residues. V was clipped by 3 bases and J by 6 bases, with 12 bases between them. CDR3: CASSLGRESQPQHF. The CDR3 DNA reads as TGTGCCAGCAGCTTGGGACGAGAAAGTCAGCCCCAGCATTTT.

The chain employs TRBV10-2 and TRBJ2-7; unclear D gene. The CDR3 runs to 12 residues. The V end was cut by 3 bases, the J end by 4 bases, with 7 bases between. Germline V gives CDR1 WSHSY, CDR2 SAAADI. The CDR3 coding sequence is TGCGCCAGCAGTGATAGTCCATACGAGCAGTACTTC. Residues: CASSDSPYEQYF.

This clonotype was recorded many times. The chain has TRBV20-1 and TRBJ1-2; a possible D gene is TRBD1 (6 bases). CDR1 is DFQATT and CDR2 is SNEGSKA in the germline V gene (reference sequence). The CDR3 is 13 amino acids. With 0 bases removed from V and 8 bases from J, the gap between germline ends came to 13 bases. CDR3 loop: CSARDVRGGGYTF. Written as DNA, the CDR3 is TGCAGTGCTAGAGATGTCAGGGGTGGCGGCTACACCTTC.

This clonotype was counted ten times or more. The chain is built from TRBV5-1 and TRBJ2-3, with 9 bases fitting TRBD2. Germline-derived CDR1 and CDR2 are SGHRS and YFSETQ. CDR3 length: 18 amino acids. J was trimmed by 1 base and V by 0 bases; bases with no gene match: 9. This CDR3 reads CASSLGGQRGARTDTQYF. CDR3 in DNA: TGCGCCAGCAGCTTGGGGGGCCAGCGGGGGGCCCGCACAGATACGCAGTATTTT.

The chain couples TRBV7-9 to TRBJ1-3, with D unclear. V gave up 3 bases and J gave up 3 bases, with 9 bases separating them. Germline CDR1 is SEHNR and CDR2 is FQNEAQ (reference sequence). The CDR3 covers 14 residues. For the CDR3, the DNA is TGTGCCAGCAGCTTGACGGGTGATGGAAACACCATATATTTT. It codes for CASSLTGDGNTIYF.

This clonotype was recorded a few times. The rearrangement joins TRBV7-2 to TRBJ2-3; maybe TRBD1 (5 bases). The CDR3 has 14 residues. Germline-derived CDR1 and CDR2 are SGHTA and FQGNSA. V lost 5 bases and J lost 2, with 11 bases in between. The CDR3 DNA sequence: TGTGCCAGCAGCCACGACAGAGCCACAGATACGCAGTATTTT. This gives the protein CASSHDRATDTQYF.

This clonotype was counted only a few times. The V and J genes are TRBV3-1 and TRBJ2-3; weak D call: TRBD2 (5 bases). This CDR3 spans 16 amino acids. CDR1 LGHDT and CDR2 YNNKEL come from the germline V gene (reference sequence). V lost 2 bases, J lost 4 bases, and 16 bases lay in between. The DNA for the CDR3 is TGTGCCAGCAGCCAATGGACTGATTATGGCGCAGATACGCAGTATTTT. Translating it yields CASSQWTDYGADTQYF.

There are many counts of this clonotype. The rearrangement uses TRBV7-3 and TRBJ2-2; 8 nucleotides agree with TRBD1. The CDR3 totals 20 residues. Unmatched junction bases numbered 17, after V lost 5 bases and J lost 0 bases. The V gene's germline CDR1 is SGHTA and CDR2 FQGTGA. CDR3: CASSPLPGQVAQANTGELFF. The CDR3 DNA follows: TGTGCCAGCAGCCCCCTACCGGGACAGGTAGCACAGGCGAACACCGGGGAGCTGTTTTTT.